This TCR beta chain was documented in a study of T cells after yellow fever vaccination. Study-wide results and limits: FACS-sorted repertoires could harbor abundant contaminating bulk-population clonotypes. Overall, a small share of clonotypes was seen in both CD4 and CD8 compartments.

In making TCR cDNA, 5'RACE template switching added a universal primer site and UMIs to it. TCRdb called the 5' RACE reads again in MiXCR, with one record for every CDR3 protein. The sample records 500,000 to 650,000 distinct CDR3 sequences, approximately 13% being singletons. The CDR3 length is 15 residues. Germline lookup yields CDR1 MNHEY and CDR2 SVGAGI. J gave up 3 bases and V 6 bases, and 6 bases lay outside the gene matches. About this clonotype: No antigen is known for it.

The sequence derives from a man aged 25-45 years who received the YFV17D yellow fever vaccine. Specimen: PBMCs, collected on the day of the yellow fever booster vaccination. The chain is built from TRBV6-5 and TRBJ2-3, with TRBD1 matching over 10 bases. Written as DNA, the CDR3 is TGTGCCAGCAGCCTCGGACAGGGGGAGACAGATACGCAGTATTTT. Amino acids: CASSLGQGETDTQYF.